The present TCR beta chain was sequenced within a study of blood T cell repertoires in COVID-19. About the study: The United States, Italy and Spain were the sources of the acute and convalescent COVID-19 samples. Sample material is recorded as cDNA or gDNA derived from T cells, B-cell-depleted T cells, or PBMCs.

Cohorts were determined from participant-reported clinical history. The CDR3 runs 12 residues. V was pared by 6 bases and J by 6 bases, with 11 bases between. Germline assignment: CDR1 ENHRY and CDR2 SYGVKD. Per the study methods: It was from reference gene primer amplification that nucleated cell counts were estimated. Profiled with immunoSEQ multiplex PCR; TCRdb holds only in-frame clones, not every one. V, J and clone size derive from that table, while D and trimming were established from the DNA sequence. Among more than 200,000 clones listed, roughly 86% were seen once. The source of this sequence is a woman aged 45-65 years who had recovered from COVID-19. The sequencing input was PBMCs or T cells enriched from blood (not recorded which). The V gene is TRBV10-3, the J gene TRBJ1-2; D may be TRBD1 (5 bases). The DNA of the CDR3 is TGTGCCATCAGGGGCTCGGGGGATGGCTACACCTTC. Translating it yields CAIRGSGDGYTF.